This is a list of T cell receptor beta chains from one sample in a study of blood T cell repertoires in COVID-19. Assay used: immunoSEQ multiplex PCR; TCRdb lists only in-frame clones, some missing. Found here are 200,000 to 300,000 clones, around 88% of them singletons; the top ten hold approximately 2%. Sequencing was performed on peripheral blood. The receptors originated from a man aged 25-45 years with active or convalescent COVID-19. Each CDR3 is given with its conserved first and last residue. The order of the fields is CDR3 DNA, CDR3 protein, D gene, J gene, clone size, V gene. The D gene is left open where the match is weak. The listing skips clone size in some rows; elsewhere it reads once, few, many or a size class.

TGTGCCGTCGGCCTGGAGAACACCTACGAGCAGTACTTC	CAVGLENTYEQYF	NA	TRBJ2-7	NA	TRBV5-4
TGTGCCAGCAGCCAAACAGCGGGGGCTGAAGCTTTCTTT	CASSQTAGAEAFF	NA	TRBJ1-1	NA	TRBV3-1/TRBV3-2
TGTGCCAGCAGTGAAGCCCGACTAGCGGGGGGTAATGAGCAGTTCTTC	CASSEARLAGGNEQFF	TRBD2	TRBJ2-1	NA	TRBV2
TGTGCCAGTAGTGGCGGACAGGTGGACACCGGGGAGCTGTTTTTT	CASSGGQVDTGELFF	TRBD1	TRBJ2-2	NA	TRBV19
TGTGCCAGCAGCGCGACGAAGACGGACTACTCTCTTTACAATGAGCAGTTCTTC	CASSATKTDYSLYNEQFF	NA	TRBJ2-1	NA	TRBV7-2
TGTGCCAGCAGCTTAGGTCTATCAGGGGCGGACAATGAGCAGTTCTTC	CASSLGLSGADNEQFF	NA	TRBJ2-1	NA	TRBV7-9
TGTGCCAGCAGCCAAGGACAGGGTCCTGAAGCTTTCTTT	CASSQGQGPEAFF	TRBD1	TRBJ1-1	NA	TRBV3-1/TRBV3-2
TGTGCCAGCAGCCGGACAGGGCGGTCCTACAATGAGCAGTTCTTC	CASSRTGRSYNEQFF	TRBD1	TRBJ2-1	NA	TRBV5-8
TGTGCCAGCAGCTTACAGGGGGGCGGCGGCTACACCTTC	CASSLQGGGGYTF	TRBD1	TRBJ1-2	NA	TRBV11-2
TGTGCCAGCAGCCGTACCGGGACTAGAGGCACAGATACGCAGTATTTT	CASSRTGTRGTDTQYF	TRBD2	TRBJ2-3	NA	TRBV7-9
TGTGCCAGCAGTTATCAAAGACAGGGGACGGATCAGCCCCAGCATTTT	CASSYQRQGTDQPQHF	TRBD1	TRBJ1-5	NA	TRBV27
TGTGCCAGCAGCAAAACTACATGGCAGTACTTC	CASSKTTWQYF	NA	TRBJ2-7	NA	TRBV7-8
TGTGCCAGCAGTGCCGAGTATGGCTACACCTTC	CASSAEYGYTF	NA	TRBJ1-2	NA	TRBV2
TGTGCCAGCAGTTGGGAGACTAGCGCCACTTACAATGAGCAGTTCTTC	CASSWETSATYNEQFF	TRBD2	TRBJ2-1	NA	TRBV27
TGTGCCAGCAGAGGGACAGGGGGAGAAAAACTGTTTTTT	CASRGTGGEKLFF	TRBD1	TRBJ1-4	NA	TRBV7-9
TGTGCCAGCAGCCAAGCTGAGCGGGGGGGATTCTACGAGCAGTACTTC	CASSQAERGGFYEQYF	TRBD2	TRBJ2-7	NA	TRBV3-1/TRBV3-2
TGTGCCAGTAGTATAGGTCAGGGGAACACTGAAGCTTTCTTT	CASSIGQGNTEAFF	NA	TRBJ1-1	NA	TRBV19
TGTGCCAGCAGCGAGACAGGCTGGAGCTCCTATAATTCACCCCTCCACTTT	CASSETGWSSYNSPLHF	NA	TRBJ1-6	NA	TRBV9
TGTGCCAGCAGCTCAGGACTGTACTACGAGCAGTACTTC	CASSSGLYYEQYF	NA	TRBJ2-7	NA	TRBV7-9
TGTGCCAGCTCACAAACTATCCAAGAGACCCAGTACTTC	CASSQTIQETQYF	NA	TRBJ2-5	NA	TRBV18
TGTGCCAGCAGCCAGGGGGCGGGGGAAGCTTTCTTT	CASSQGAGEAFF	TRBD1	TRBJ1-1	NA	TRBV9
TGCGCCAGCACCAGAGACAGCGGGAAAACCTACGAGCAGTACTTC	CASTRDSGKTYEQYF	TRBD2	TRBJ2-7	NA	TRBV5-1
TGTGCCAGCAGTTCTACGACTAGCGGGGGGGGTGAGCAGTTCTTC	CASSSTTSGGGEQFF	TRBD2	TRBJ2-1	NA	TRBV6-5
TGCGCCAGCAGTGAGGGACAGGGAGACCTGTCGAACTATGGCTACACCTTC	CASSEGQGDLSNYGYTF	TRBD1	TRBJ1-2	NA	TRBV10-2
TGTGCCAGCAGTAGGGACAGTAACTATGGCTACACCTTC	CASSRDSNYGYTF	TRBD1	TRBJ1-2	few	TRBV6-5
TGTGCCAGCAGCCTCAGTCCGAATCAGCCCCAGCATTTT	CASSLSPNQPQHF	NA	TRBJ1-5	NA	TRBV3-1/TRBV3-2
TGTGCCAGCACCCCGGGGGCTAGCGGGGAAGAGACCCAGTACTTC	CASTPGASGEETQYF	TRBD2	TRBJ2-5	NA	TRBV7-9
TGCGCCAGCAGTCGATGGACAGGGGGAGAGCAGTACTTC	CASSRWTGGEQYF	TRBD1	TRBJ2-7	few	TRBV23-1
TGTGCCAGCTCACCGAGGGAGTGGGGCGGGGATCAGCCCCAGCATTTT	CASSPREWGGDQPQHF	NA	TRBJ1-5	NA	TRBV18
TGCGCCAGCAGCTTGTACAGGGGGCGACGCACAGATACGCAGTATTTT	CASSLYRGRRTDTQYF	TRBD1	TRBJ2-3	NA	TRBV5-1
TGTGCCAGCAGCTTCGGACTAGCGGGGGCCTCCCGGGAGACCCAGTACTTC	CASSFGLAGASRETQYF	TRBD2	TRBJ2-5	NA	TRBV5-4
TGCGCCAGCAGCCCCCGGGAGGGGGGGAACACTGAAGCTTTCTTT	CASSPREGGNTEAFF	NA	TRBJ1-1	NA	TRBV5-1
TGTGCCTGGAGCCCCGGCTCGGGGGGGAGGTCTTTCTTT	CAWSPGSGGRSFF	NA	TRBJ1-1	once	TRBV30
TGTGCCAGCAGCTCCTCTCTATCGATACAGCCACCCCTCCACTTT	CASSSSLSIQPPLHF	NA	TRBJ1-6	NA	TRBV11-3
TGTGCCAGTCAGATTCCTTACACTGAAGCTTTCTTT	CASQIPYTEAFF	NA	TRBJ1-1	NA	TRBV19
TGCGCCAGCAGCAGGACAGGCGTTAATGAAAAACTGTTTTTT	CASSRTGVNEKLFF	TRBD1	TRBJ1-4	NA	TRBV5-1
TGTGCCAGCAGTGTTGGCGGGGGATACGAGCAGTACTTC	CASSVGGGYEQYF	TRBD2	TRBJ2-7	NA	TRBV6-6
TGTGCCAGCAGTGAAGTGGTTGTCCAGAAAAACCAGCATTTT	CASSEVVVQKNQHF	NA	TRBJ1-5	NA	TRBV6-1
TGTGCCAGCAGTACAGGGGGTAGAACTGAAGCTTTCTTT	CASSTGGRTEAFF	TRBD1	TRBJ1-1	once	TRBV27
TGTGCCAGCAGCCACGGACAGAACTATGGCTACACCTTC	CASSHGQNYGYTF	NA	TRBJ1-2	NA	TRBV14
TGTGCCAGCCTCAGGGGGTGGACCTACGAGCAGTACTTC	CASLRGWTYEQYF	TRBD1	TRBJ2-7	NA	TRBV2
TGTGCCAGCTCACCGGGGACAGGGGGCGTTCAGCCCCAGCATTTT	CASSPGTGGVQPQHF	TRBD1	TRBJ1-5	NA	TRBV18
TGTGCCACCCAATGGACTGGGACTGCTGCTGATACGCAGTATTTT	CATQWTGTAADTQYF	NA	TRBJ2-3	NA	TRBV2
TGTGCCAGCAGCCGACAGAACACAGGGGGCGGACAGTATGGCTACACCTTC	CASSRQNTGGGQYGYTF	TRBD1	TRBJ1-2	NA	TRBV5-5
TGTGCCTGCAGACAGTCCTACACTGAAGCTTTCTTT	CACRQSYTEAFF	NA	TRBJ1-1	many	TRBV6-5
TGCAGTGCTAGTCCGGGACAGAGCACAGATACGCAGTATTTT	CSASPGQSTDTQYF	TRBD1	TRBJ2-3	NA	TRBV20-1
TGTGCCAGTAGTATATTTGCGGCAGCCAATCTGTTTTTT	CASSIFAAANLFF	NA	TRBJ1-4	NA	TRBV19
TGTGCCAGCAGCTTAGGGCTAGCGGGGGGGAAGAATGAGCAGTTCTTC	CASSLGLAGGKNEQFF	TRBD2	TRBJ2-1	NA	TRBV11-3
TGTGCCACCAAGTGGGCAGACTACAATGAGCAGTTCTTC	CATKWADYNEQFF	NA	TRBJ2-1	NA	TRBV10-3
TGCGCCAGCAGCCAAGAGCCAGCGGGGGGGTACGAGCAGTACTTC	CASSQEPAGGYEQYF	TRBD2	TRBJ2-7	NA	TRBV4-1
TGTGCCAGCAGTTCAACTAGCGGGGGGAACACCGGGGAGCTGTTTTTT	CASSSTSGGNTGELFF	TRBD2	TRBJ2-2	NA	TRBV7-9
TGTGCCAGCAGCCCTACGACAGGGGAGGATGAGACCCAGTACTTC	CASSPTTGEDETQYF	TRBD1	TRBJ2-5	NA	TRBV7-2
TGCGCCAGCAGCCAAGAGGTTGTAGGGAGTGGCTACACCTTC	CASSQEVVGSGYTF	NA	TRBJ1-2	NA	TRBV4-1
TGTGCCAGCTCACCGGCGAGGTCGTCGGAGACCCAGTACTTC	CASSPARSSETQYF	NA	TRBJ2-5	NA	TRBV18
TGTGCCAGCAGCGTGGGGGACAGGGTGTGGGAGCAGTACTTC	CASSVGDRVWEQYF	TRBD1	TRBJ2-7	NA	TRBV9
TGCGCCAGCAGCCAAGCCGGGACAGGCGGGTCCACAGATACGCAGTATTTT	CASSQAGTGGSTDTQYF	TRBD1	TRBJ2-3	NA	TRBV4-1
TGTGCCAGCAGCTTAATGGGGGCGCCAGGGAACACTGAAGCTTTCTTT	CASSLMGAPGNTEAFF	NA	TRBJ1-1	NA	TRBV7-9
TGTGCCAGCAGCCAAGATCTAGGCCTCTATGGCTACACCTTC	CASSQDLGLYGYTF	NA	TRBJ1-2	NA	TRBV3-1/TRBV3-2
TGCAGCGTCAGGGACACCGTAGGAGGCTACACCTTC	CSVRDTVGGYTF	NA	TRBJ1-2	NA	TRBV29-1